The present T cell receptor (beta chain) was sequenced within a study of blood T cell repertoires in COVID-19. About the study: Sites across the United States, Italy and Spain contributed samples from acute and convalescent COVID-19. T cells, B-cell-depleted T cells, or PBMCs supplied cDNA or gDNA.

Sequencing was performed with immunoSEQ multiplex PCR; in TCRdb, only in-frame clones are kept and a portion is missing. Of approximately 250,000 clones listed, 92% are singletons. Seattle patients were enrolled during active infection and followed longitudinally. This sequence originates from a man aged 25-45 years with COVID-19, enrolled during active disease. The sequencing sample was made of peripheral blood.

CDR3 sequence reads: CSAHQGDYGYTF. The CDR3 DNA is TGCAGCGCCCATCAGGGCGACTATGGCTACACCTTC. This chain connects TRBV29-1 to TRBJ1-2; a weak D match, TRBD1 (5 bases). V gave up 7 bases and J gave up 3 bases, with 12 bases separating them. The CDR3 loop spans 12 amino acids. Germline V gene lookup returns CDR1 SQVTM and CDR2 ANQGSEA.